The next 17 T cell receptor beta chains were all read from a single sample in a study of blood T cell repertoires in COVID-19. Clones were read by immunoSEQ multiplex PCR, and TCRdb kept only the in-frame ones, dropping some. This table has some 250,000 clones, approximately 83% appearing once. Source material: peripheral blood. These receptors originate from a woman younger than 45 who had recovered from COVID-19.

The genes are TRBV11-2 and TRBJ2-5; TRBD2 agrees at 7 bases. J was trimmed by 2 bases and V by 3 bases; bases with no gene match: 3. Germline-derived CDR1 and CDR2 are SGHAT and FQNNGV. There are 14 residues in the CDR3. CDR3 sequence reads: CASSFWGGQETQYF. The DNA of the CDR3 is TGTGCCAGCAGCTTTTGGGGGGGACAAGAGACCCAGTACTTC.

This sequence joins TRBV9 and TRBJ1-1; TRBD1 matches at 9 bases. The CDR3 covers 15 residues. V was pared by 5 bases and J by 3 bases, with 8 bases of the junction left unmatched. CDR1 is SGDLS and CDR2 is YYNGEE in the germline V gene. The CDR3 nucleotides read TGTGCCAGCAGTCCCATCGACAGGGGGTACACTGAAGCTTTCTTT. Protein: CASSPIDRGYTEAFF.

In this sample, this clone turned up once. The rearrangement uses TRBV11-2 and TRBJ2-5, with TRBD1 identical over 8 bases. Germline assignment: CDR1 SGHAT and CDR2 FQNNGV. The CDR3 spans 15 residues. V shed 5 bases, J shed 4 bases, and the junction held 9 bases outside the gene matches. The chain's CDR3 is CASSRTTGVRETQYF. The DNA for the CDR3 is TGTGCCAGCAGCAGGACGACAGGGGTTCGAGAGACCCAGTACTTC.

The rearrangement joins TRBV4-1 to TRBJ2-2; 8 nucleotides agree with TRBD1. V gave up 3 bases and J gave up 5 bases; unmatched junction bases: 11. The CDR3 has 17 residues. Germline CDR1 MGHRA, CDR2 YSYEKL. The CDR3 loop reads CASSQGQVVYFTGELFF. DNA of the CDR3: TGCGCCAGCAGCCAGGGACAGGTCGTTTATTTTACCGGGGAGCTGTTTTTT.

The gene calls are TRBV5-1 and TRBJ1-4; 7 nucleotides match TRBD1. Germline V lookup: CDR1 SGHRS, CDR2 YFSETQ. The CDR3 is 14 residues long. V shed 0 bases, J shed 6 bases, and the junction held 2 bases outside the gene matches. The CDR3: CASSLGQGYEKLFF. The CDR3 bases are TGCGCCAGCAGCTTGGGACAGGGCTATGAAAAACTGTTTTTT.

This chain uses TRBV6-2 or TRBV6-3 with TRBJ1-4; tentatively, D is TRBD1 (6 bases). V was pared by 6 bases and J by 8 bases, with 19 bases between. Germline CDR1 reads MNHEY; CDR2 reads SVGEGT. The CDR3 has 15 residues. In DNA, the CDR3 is TGTGCCAGCAGCTTACTGGGGGCCCTAGGGGAAAAACTGTTTTTT. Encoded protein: CASSLLGALGEKLFF.

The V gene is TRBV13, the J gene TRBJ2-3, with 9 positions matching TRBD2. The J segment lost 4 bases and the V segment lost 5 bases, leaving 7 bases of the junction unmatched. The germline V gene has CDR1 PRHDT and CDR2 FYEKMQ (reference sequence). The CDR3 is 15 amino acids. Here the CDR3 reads CASSLRTSVPDTQYF. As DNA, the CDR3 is TGTGCCAGCAGCCTACGGACTAGCGTTCCAGATACGCAGTATTTT.

CDR3 region: CASSGNIAGAFWKQYF. The CDR3 region has the DNA TGTGCCAGCAGCGGGAACATAGCGGGGGCCTTCTGGAAGCAGTACTTC. V and J are TRBV11-2 and TRBJ2-7, with 9 nucleotides matching TRBD2. CDR3 length: 16 residues. CDR1 is SGHAT and CDR2 is FQNNGV in the germline V gene. With 5 bases clipped from V and 8 bases from J, the junction kept 16 bases outside the gene matches.

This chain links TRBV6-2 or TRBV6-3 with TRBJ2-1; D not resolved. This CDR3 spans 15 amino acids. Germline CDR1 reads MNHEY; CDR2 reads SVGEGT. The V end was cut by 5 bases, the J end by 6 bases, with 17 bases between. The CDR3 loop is CASSHRRGSSNEQFF. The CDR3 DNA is TGTGCCAGCAGTCACCGGCGAGGCAGTTCCAATGAGCAGTTCTTC.

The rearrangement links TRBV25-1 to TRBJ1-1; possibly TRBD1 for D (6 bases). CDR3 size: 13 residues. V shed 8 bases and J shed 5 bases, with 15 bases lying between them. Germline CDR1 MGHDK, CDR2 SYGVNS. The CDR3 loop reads CASEGHWGTEAFF. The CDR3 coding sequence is TGTGCCAGCGAGGGACATTGGGGAACTGAAGCTTTCTTT.

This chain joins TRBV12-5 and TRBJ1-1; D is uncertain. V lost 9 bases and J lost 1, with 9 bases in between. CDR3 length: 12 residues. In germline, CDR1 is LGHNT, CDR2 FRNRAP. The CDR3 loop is CASLRGNTEAFF. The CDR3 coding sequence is TGTGCTAGCCTCCGGGGGAACACTGAAGCTTTCTTT.

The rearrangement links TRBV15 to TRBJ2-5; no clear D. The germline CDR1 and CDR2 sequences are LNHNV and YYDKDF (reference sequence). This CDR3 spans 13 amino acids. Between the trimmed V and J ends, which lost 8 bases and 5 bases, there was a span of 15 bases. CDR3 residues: CATAKVPVETQYF. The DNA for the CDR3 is TGTGCCACCGCAAAAGTTCCGGTGGAGACCCAGTACTTC. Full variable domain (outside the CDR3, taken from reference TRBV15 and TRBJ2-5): DAMVIQNPRYQVTQFGKPVTLSCSQTLNHNVMYWYQQKSSQAPKLLFHYYDKDFNNEADTPDNFQSRRPNTSFCFLDIRSPGLGDTAMYLCATAKVPVETQYFGPGTRLLVL.

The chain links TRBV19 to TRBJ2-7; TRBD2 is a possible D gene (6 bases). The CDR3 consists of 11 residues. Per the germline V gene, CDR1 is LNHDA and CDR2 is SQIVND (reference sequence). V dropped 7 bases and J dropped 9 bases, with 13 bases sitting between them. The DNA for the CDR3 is TGTGCCAGTAAGATGGGGAGGACGCAGTACTTC. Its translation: CASKMGRTQYF.

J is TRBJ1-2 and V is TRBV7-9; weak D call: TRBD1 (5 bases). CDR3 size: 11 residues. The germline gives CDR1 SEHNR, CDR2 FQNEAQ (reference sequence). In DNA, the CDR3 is TGTGCAGGGGACTCGGAGTATGGCTACACCTTC. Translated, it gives CAGDSEYGYTF.

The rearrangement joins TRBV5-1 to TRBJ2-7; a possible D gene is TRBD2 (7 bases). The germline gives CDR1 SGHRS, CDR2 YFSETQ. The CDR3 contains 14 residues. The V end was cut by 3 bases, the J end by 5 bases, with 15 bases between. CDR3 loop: CASSSRGGGNEQYF. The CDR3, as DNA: TGCGCCAGCAGCTCCCGGGGAGGGGGAAACGAGCAGTACTTC.

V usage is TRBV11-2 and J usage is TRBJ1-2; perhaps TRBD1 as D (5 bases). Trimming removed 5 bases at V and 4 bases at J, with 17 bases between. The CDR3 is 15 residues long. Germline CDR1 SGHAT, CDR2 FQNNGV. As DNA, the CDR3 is TGTGCCAGCAGCACCGGGTTGGGGCAGACCTATGGCTACACCTTC. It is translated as CASSTGLGQTYGYTF.

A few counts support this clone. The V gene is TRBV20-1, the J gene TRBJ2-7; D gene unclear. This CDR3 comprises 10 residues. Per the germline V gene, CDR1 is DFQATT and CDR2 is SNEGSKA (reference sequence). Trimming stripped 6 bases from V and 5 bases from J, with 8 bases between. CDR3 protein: CSASDHEQYF. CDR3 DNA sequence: TGCAGTGCGAGCGATCACGAGCAGTACTTC.